This is a list of T cell receptor beta chains from one sample in a study of OX40 agonist ivuxolimab in advanced cancers. Libraries were prepared by immunoSEQ multiplex PCR; TCRdb keeps only in-frame clonotypes and omits some of them. The sample lists 25,000 to 35,000 clones; around 83% were seen once. The sample consisted of CD4+ or CD8+ T cells sorted from blood, taken in a trial of the OX40 agonist ivuxolimab. These TCRs come from an adult with an advanced solid tumor such as melanoma, head and neck, liver or kidney cancer. The CDR3 runs from the conserved cysteine through the conserved F or W. Each record gives: V gene, J gene, D gene, clone size, CDR3 DNA, CDR3 protein. The D gene is left open where the match is weak. The size of a clone is reported for some rows only, either as once, few or many, or as a class for expanded clones.

TRBV10-3,TRBJ2-2,NA,NA,TGTGCCATCAGTGAGGGAGGGTCGGGCACCGGGGAGCTGTTTTTT,CAISEGGSGTGELFF
TRBV7-9,TRBJ1-2,NA,NA,TGTGCCAGCAGCTATCAGGGGAGTAGCTATGGCTACACCTTC,CASSYQGSSYGYTF
TRBV4-1,TRBJ1-1,NA,NA,TGCGCCAGCAGCCAAGTAACAGGCGAAGCTTTCTTT,CASSQVTGEAFF
TRBV5-4,TRBJ1-6,NA,NA,TGTGCCAGCAGCTTGGAGGGAGGGGTTACTAATTCACCCCTCCACTTT,CASSLEGGVTNSPLHF
TRBV2,TRBJ2-7,TRBD1,NA,TGTGCCAGCAGTGAGGGGGACAGGGGATGGGGCTCCTACGAGCAGTACTTC,CASSEGDRGWGSYEQYF
TRBV5-1,TRBJ2-2,TRBD2,once,TGCGCCAGCAGCTTGCCCCGGGGGGGGTCAAACACCGGGGAGCTGTTTTTT,CASSLPRGGSNTGELFF
TRBV4-2,TRBJ1-4,TRBD1,few,TGTGCCAGCAGCCAACGGGGAACAGGGGCAGGGGAAAAACTGTTTTTT,CASSQRGTGAGEKLFF
TRBV12-5,TRBJ2-1,NA,NA,TGTGCTAGTGGTTCCCTAGACCCTTTGTGGGGTACCGGTTACAATGAGCAGTTCTTC,CASGSLDPLWGTGYNEQFF
TRBV10-1,TRBJ2-5,TRBD2,NA,TGCGCCAGCAGTGAGGCTGCGGGGGGGCCGTCGGAGACCCAGTACTTC,CASSEAAGGPSETQYF
TRBV20-1,TRBJ2-5,NA,NA,TGCAGTGCCCAGGTGCGAGAGACCCAGTACTTC,CSAQVRETQYF
TRBV7-2,TRBJ2-3,TRBD2,NA,TGTGCCAGCAGCCCGGGACTAGCGGGACCAGATACGCAGTATTTT,CASSPGLAGPDTQYF
TRBV5-5,TRBJ2-7,NA,NA,TGTGCCAGCAGTTGGCAATTGGCCTACGAGCAGTACTTC,CASSWQLAYEQYF
TRBV5-1,TRBJ1-1,TRBD1,NA,TGCGCCAGCAGCTTGTCCACAGGGGATTACACTGAAGCTTTCTTT,CASSLSTGDYTEAFF